Following are 25 T cell receptor beta chains from one sample sequenced in a study of blood T cell repertoires in COVID-19. Clones were sequenced by immunoSEQ multiplex PCR, and TCRdb holds only the in-frame ones, with some missing. The repertoire has 200,000 or so clones, roughly 80% of them found once; the top ten carry around 7%. The specimen was PBMCs or T cells enriched from blood (not recorded which). The receptors here all came from a man aged 35-49 years who had recovered from COVID-19.

The count of this clone is one. The chain uses TRBV3-1 (or the pseudogene TRBV3-2) and TRBJ1-1; D is unresolved. This CDR3 comprises 14 residues. V lost 1 base to trimming and J lost 4 bases, with 10 bases between them. Germline CDR1 and CDR2: LGHDT and YNNKEL (reference sequence). The chain's CDR3 is CASSQVSGITEAFF. The CDR3 bases are TGTGCCAGCAGCCAAGTAAGCGGGATCACTGAAGCTTTCTTT.

The V and J genes are TRBV19 and TRBJ1-2; no clear D. Germline V gene lookup returns CDR1 LNHDA and CDR2 SQIVND (reference sequence). V was trimmed by 6 bases and J by 4 bases, leaving 12 bases between them. The CDR3 has 13 residues. CDR3 residues: CASSSPGSYGYTF. The CDR3, as DNA: TGTGCCAGTAGCAGTCCAGGCTCCTATGGCTACACCTTC. Full variable domain (missing parts from reference TRBV19 and TRBJ1-2): DGGITQSPKYLFRKEGQNVTLSCEQNLNHDAMYWYRQDPGQGLRLIYYSQIVNDFQKGDIAEGYSVSREKKESFPLTVTSAQKNPTAFYLCASSSPGSYGYTFGSGTRLTVV.

The rearrangement links TRBV11-2 to TRBJ1-6; possibly TRBD1 for D (5 bases). The CDR3 is 16 residues long. Germline CDR1 SGHAT, CDR2 FQNNGV. The V end lost 1 base, the J end lost 3 bases, and 10 bases lay between the germline ends. The CDR3 DNA follows: TGTGCCAGCAGCTTAGGACTCCAGGGCTATAATTCACCCCTCCACTTT. Amino acid sequence: CASSLGLQGYNSPLHF.

This clone turned up a few times. The rearrangement joins TRBV9 to TRBJ2-7, with TRBD1 as a possible D gene (5 bases). The CDR3 has 14 residues. From germline, CDR1 is SGDLS and CDR2 YYNGEE. V gave up 2 bases and J gave up 5 bases, with 14 bases separating them. The CDR3 nucleotides are TGTGCCAGCAGCGTTCTACCCCCAGGGCACGAGCAGTACTTC. Residues: CASSVLPPGHEQYF.

The V and J genes are TRBV4-2 and TRBJ1-4; tentative D call: TRBD1 (6 bases). The germline V and J ends were trimmed by 0 bases and 7 bases, with 18 bases remaining between them. Germline V lookup: CDR1 LGHNA, CDR2 YNFKEQ. The CDR3 length is 17 residues. In nucleotides, the CDR3 is TGTGCCAGCAGCCAAGAGGGTGTAGGGGGAAAAGGTGAAAAACTGTTTTTT. Translating it yields CASSQEGVGGKGEKLFF.

The rearrangement joins TRBV18 to TRBJ2-1; TRBD1 is a possible D gene (5 bases). There are 17 residues in the CDR3. V lost 4 bases and J 12 bases, leaving 28 bases between the germline ends. CDR1 KGHSH and CDR2 LQKENI come from the germline V gene. In DNA form, the CDR3 reads TGTGCCAGCTCACGCCAGGTCGGCAGGGAACACCCCGCGTGGCAGTTCTTC. This gives the protein CASSRQVGREHPAWQFF. The full variable domain, with the rest looked up from reference TRBV18 and TRBJ2-1, is NAGVMQNPRHLVRRRGQEARLRCSPMKGHSHVYWYRQLPEEGLKFMVYLQKENIIDESGMPKERFSAEFPKEGPSILRIQQVVRGDSAAYFCASSRQVGREHPAWQFFGPGTRLTVL.

The chain has TRBV6-2 or TRBV6-3 and TRBJ2-1, with TRBD2 matching 9 bases. Germline values: CDR1 MNHEY, CDR2 SVGEGT. The CDR3 runs to 17 residues. The trim removed 5 bases at V and 4 bases at J, leaving 12 bases unmatched. CDR3 loop: CASSQNRPSGEYNEQFF. In nucleotides, the CDR3 is TGTGCCAGCAGTCAGAACCGCCCTAGCGGGGAATACAATGAGCAGTTCTTC.

This clone was counted once. J is TRBJ1-2 and V is TRBV7-9, with D hard to call. Between the trimmed V and J ends, which lost 5 bases and 4 bases, there was a span of 11 bases. The CDR3 has 13 residues. CDR1 and CDR2 from the germline V gene are SEHNR and FQNEAQ (reference sequence). CDR3 region: CASSADGLYGYTF. The CDR3 nucleotides are TGTGCCAGCAGCGCGGACGGACTCTATGGCTACACCTTC.

The chain joins TRBV5-6 to TRBJ2-3; TRBD2 might be the D (5 bases). Germline-derived CDR1 and CDR2 are SGHDT and YYEEEE. CDR3 length: 13 amino acids. V was clipped by 5 bases and J by 4 bases, with 11 bases between them. CDR3 residues: CASRWETADTQYF. DNA of the CDR3: TGTGCCAGCAGATGGGAGACGGCAGATACGCAGTATTTT.

This sequence joins TRBV5-1 and TRBJ1-2; perhaps TRBD1 as D (5 bases). Per the germline V gene, CDR1 is SGHRS and CDR2 is YFSETQ. CDR3 size: 14 residues. V was shortened by 4 bases and J by 5 bases, with 15 bases between the two germline ends. CDR3 DNA sequence: TGCGCCAGCAGCCCGTCGGGGGTAGGGTATGGCTACACCTTC. It yields the protein CASSPSGVGYGYTF.

V gene TRBV4-2 combines with J gene TRBJ1-2; D remains unclear. The CDR3 contains 14 residues. V lost 0 bases and J 2 bases, leaving 7 bases between the germline ends. The V gene's germline CDR1 is LGHNA and CDR2 YNFKEQ. The CDR3 DNA is TGTGCCAGCAGCCAAGATGACGGGAACTATGGCTACACCTTC. This codes for CASSQDDGNYGYTF.

V usage is TRBV5-6 and J usage is TRBJ2-2; 8 bases agree with TRBD2. The CDR3 loop spans 17 amino acids. J was trimmed by 3 bases and V by 2 bases; bases with no gene match: 9. Germline V gene data show CDR1 as SGHDT and CDR2 as YYEEEE. The CDR3 coding sequence is TGTGCCAGCAGCTTTGGTATAGCGGGGAGCTACACCGGGGAGCTGTTTTTT. Translation gives CASSFGIAGSYTGELFF.

This clone was recorded only once. This sequence joins TRBV29-1 and TRBJ2-7; the D gene is possibly TRBD2 (6 bases). With 7 bases removed from V and 3 bases from J, the gap between germline ends came to 16 bases. This CDR3 is 13 amino acids long. From germline, CDR1 is SQVTM and CDR2 ANQGSEA. CDR3 loop: CSARRDGNYEQYF. The CDR3 DNA reads TGCAGCGCAAGGCGGGACGGAAACTACGAGCAGTACTTC.

V gene TRBV18 combines with J gene TRBJ1-1; a possible D gene is TRBD1 (6 bases). Trimming pared 2 bases from V and 4 bases from J, leaving 11 bases between. The CDR3 runs 14 residues. The germline CDR1 and CDR2 sequences are KGHSH and LQKENI. CDR3 nucleotide sequence: TGTGCCAGCTCACCAACAGGGTTAGGCACTGAAGCTTTCTTT. It encodes CASSPTGLGTEAFF.

The genes are TRBV27 and TRBJ2-1, with 10 bases lining up with TRBD1. CDR1 is MNHEY, CDR2 SMNVEV, per germline (reference sequence). The CDR3 runs 16 residues. V shed 6 bases, J shed 2 bases, and the junction held 7 bases outside the gene matches. CDR3 bases: TGTGCCAGCAGAGCAAGAGGGACAGGGGCCTACAATGAGCAGTTCTTC. Amino acids: CASRARGTGAYNEQFF.

The chain uses TRBV2 and TRBJ1-1; a weak D match, TRBD1 (5 bases). There are 14 residues in the CDR3. The V gene's germline CDR1 is SNHLY and CDR2 FYNNEI. Deletions cut 5 bases from V and 6 bases from J, with 16 bases between. The CDR3 loop reads CASSPQTEGSEAFF. The CDR3 DNA sequence: TGTGCCAGCAGTCCTCAGACAGAAGGCTCTGAAGCTTTCTTT.

This chain connects TRBV30 to TRBJ1-6; TRBD1 matches 9 bases. The CDR3 is made up of 14 amino acids. Losses at the gene ends were 4 bases for V and 7 bases for J; bases not matched to a gene: 5. Germline V gives CDR1 GTSNPN, CDR2 SVGIG (reference sequence). The CDR3 DNA reads as TGTGCCTGGACGGGACAGGGCTCGAATTCACCCCTCCACTTT. Its translation: CAWTGQGSNSPLHF.

The chain is built from TRBV15 and TRBJ1-2; D not resolved. The CDR3 totals 16 residues. Germline CDR1 reads LNHNV; CDR2 reads YYDKDF (reference sequence). Between the trimmed V and J ends, which lost 0 bases and 4 bases, there was a span of 15 bases. CDR3 nucleotide sequence: TGTGCCACCAGCAGAGATCGGGCCCGGGGAACCTATGGCTACACCTTC. It translates to CATSRDRARGTYGYTF.

This clone was picked up a small number of times. The chain has TRBV10-3 and TRBJ2-3; 7 nucleotides align to TRBD1. In germline, CDR1 is ENHRY, CDR2 SYGVKD. The CDR3 is 14 amino acids. After removal of 8 bases from V and 4 bases from J, the junction contained 9 bases not matched to a gene. Here the CDR3 DNA reads TGTGCCATCTCGTATAAGGGGGCGTCAGATACGCAGTATTTT. Residues: CAISYKGASDTQYF.

The chain is built from TRBV4-1 and TRBJ1-5; 11 bases are a match to TRBD1. J gave up 5 bases and V 4 bases, and 4 bases lay outside the gene matches. Germline lookup yields CDR1 MGHRA and CDR2 YSYEKL. The CDR3 has 15 amino acids. CDR3 nucleotide sequence: TGCGCCAGCAGCCGATCGGGACAGGGGGATCAGCCCCAGCATTTT. Protein product: CASSRSGQGDQPQHF.

The chain has TRBV30 and TRBJ1-5; TRBD1 might be the D (6 bases). The CDR3 sequence is 16 residues long. Germline V gene data show CDR1 as GTSNPN and CDR2 as SVGIG (reference sequence). V was cut by 2 bases and J by 1 base, with 15 bases left in between. The CDR3 here is CAWSPGGHRSNQPQHF. As DNA, the CDR3 is TGTGCCTGGAGTCCGGGGGGGCATAGGAGCAATCAGCCCCAGCATTTT.

CDR3 nucleotide sequence: TGTGCCAGCTCACCAGCCGCGGAGAGGGAGACCCAGTACTTC. This encodes CASSPAAERETQYF. The chain employs TRBV18 and TRBJ2-5; no reliable D call. The CDR3 runs to 14 residues. Germline CDR1 KGHSH, CDR2 LQKENI. Trimming shortened V by 2 bases and J by 5 bases, and 12 bases separated the two germline ends.

The genes are TRBV19 and TRBJ1-5, with 8 bases identical to TRBD1. Germline V CDR1 and CDR2: LNHDA, SQIVND (reference sequence). V trimming: 9 bases; J trimming: 0 bases; junction bases outside the gene matches: 13. The CDR3 is 17 amino acids. The DNA of the CDR3 is TGTGCCAGCGGACAGGCGCAGGGGGCGCCTAGCAATCAGCCCCAGCATTTT. Amino acids: CASGQAQGAPSNQPQHF.

Here the CDR3 DNA reads TGTGCCACCAGTGATTACAGGGAAAGTGGGGCCAACGTCCTGACTTTC. As protein: CATSDYRESGANVLTF. This chain uses TRBV24-1 with TRBJ2-6; D is perhaps TRBD1 (6 bases). CDR3 size: 16 residues. The V end was cut by 2 bases, the J end by 3 bases, with 10 bases between. CDR1 is KGHDR and CDR2 is SFDVKD in the germline V gene.

This chain uses TRBV6-2 or TRBV6-3 with TRBJ1-1; D ambiguous. Trimming took off 0 bases at V and 1 base at J, with 12 bases between the two ends. The V gene's germline CDR1 is MNHEY and CDR2 SVGEGT. CDR3 length: 16 amino acids. The CDR3: CASSYSKTPGNTEAFF. CDR3 in DNA: TGTGCCAGCAGTTACTCGAAAACGCCAGGGAACACTGAAGCTTTCTTT.